A selection of T cell receptor beta chains follows, all from one sample in a study of long-term antiretroviral therapy in people with HIV. Using immunoSEQ multiplex PCR, the repertoire was profiled, and TCRdb retains in-frame clones only, with some absent. The sample lists some 20,000 clones; approximately 84% were seen once. The sample in question was unsorted PBMCs, obtained 0.9 years after starting antiretroviral therapy. Receptors originate from a man younger than 30 with HIV. Each CDR3 is given with its conserved first and last residue. A D gene is named only where the DNA matches it firmly. A clone size is listed for some rows: how often the clone was seen (once, few, many), or a class if it is expanded.

.	TRBV7-9	TRBJ1-1	.	CASSMTVNTEAFF	TGTGCCAGCAGCATGACAGTGAACACTGAAGCTTTCTTT
.	TRBV6-5	TRBJ1-4	.	CASSFGGIGEKLFF	TGTGCCAGCAGTTTCGGGGGGATTGGTGAAAAACTGTTTTTT
.	TRBV6-1	TRBJ1-2	.	CASRKGVVPYGYTF	TGTGCCAGCAGAAAGGGAGTCGTACCCTATGGCTACACCTTC
.	TRBV27	TRBJ1-1	.	CASSSLQSNTEAFF	TGTGCCAGCAGTTCCCTACAGTCAAACACTGAAGCTTTCTTT
.	TRBV7-9	TRBJ2-3	.	CASSRAGSSTDTQYF	TGTGCCAGCAGCCGAGCGGGCTCGAGCACAGATACGCAGTATTTT
.	TRBV2	TRBJ1-5	TRBD1	CASSDRDSNQPQHF	TGTGCCAGCAGCGACAGGGATAGCAATCAGCCCCAGCATTTT
.	TRBV6-1	TRBJ1-2	TRBD1	CASSERDSGSAGYTF	TGTGCCAGCAGTGAACGGGACAGTGGCTCAGCTGGCTACACCTTC
.	TRBV27	TRBJ2-2	.	CASTSRYGPNTGELFF	TGTGCCAGCACTTCAAGGTACGGGCCGAACACCGGGGAGCTGTTTTTT
once	TRBV5-1	TRBJ1-1	.	CASSLSIGATEAFF	TGCGCCAGCAGCTTGTCAATCGGTGCGACTGAAGCTTTCTTT
.	TRBV5-1	TRBJ1-5	.	CASSPGGSQPQHF	TGCGCCAGCAGCCCCGGGGGGAGTCAGCCCCAGCATTTT
few	TRBV21-1	TRBJ2-2	.	CASQLTGELFF	TGTGCCTCACAGCTCACCGGGGAGCTGTTTTTT
.	TRBV5-1	TRBJ2-1	.	CASSLDPSGGYNEQFF	TGCGCCAGCAGCTTGGACCCGTCAGGCGGGTACAATGAGCAGTTCTTC
.	TRBV6-5	TRBJ2-7	.	CASSYSPYEQYF	TGTGCCAGCAGTTACTCCCCCTACGAGCAGTACTTC
once	TRBV28	TRBJ1-2	TRBD1	CASSLGAGGKGYGYTF	TGTGCCAGCAGTTTAGGAGCAGGGGGCAAAGGCTATGGCTACACCTTC
.	TRBV29-1	TRBJ2-1	TRBD2	CSGRGGLSYNEQFF	TGCAGCGGTCGGGGGGGCCTTTCCTACAATGAGCAGTTCTTC
once	TRBV10-3	TRBJ1-1	.	CATSPYSPMNTEAFF	TGTGCCACCAGCCCGTACAGCCCCATGAACACTGAAGCTTTCTTT
.	TRBV2	TRBJ1-4	TRBD1	CASRPTGAANEKLFF	TGTGCCAGCAGACCGACAGGGGCGGCTAATGAAAAACTGTTTTTT
.	TRBV18	TRBJ2-3	.	CASSPGTDTQYF	TGTGCCAGCTCACCGGGCACAGATACGCAGTATTTT
once	TRBV6-1	TRBJ1-5	.	CASSERIGGGGQPQHF	TGTGCCAGCAGTGAGCGCATCGGGGGGGGCGGTCAGCCCCAGCATTTT
.	TRBV6-1	TRBJ2-3	TRBD1	CASSVRDRGLDTQYF	TGTGCCAGCAGTGTCCGGGACAGGGGGTTGGATACGCAGTATTTT
.	TRBV27	TRBJ1-2	.	CASSLNRYYGYTF	TGTGCCAGCAGTTTAAACAGATACTATGGCTACACCTTC
.	TRBV29-1	TRBJ1-1	.	CSVGRRNTEAFF	TGCAGCGTTGGTCGAAGGAACACTGAAGCTTTCTTT
.	TRBV6-5	TRBJ2-7	TRBD1	CASSFQQGAAYEQYF	TGTGCCAGCAGTTTCCAACAGGGGGCTGCCTACGAGCAGTACTTC
.	TRBV2	TRBJ2-1	TRBD1	CASSGIGQGADNEQFF	TGTGCCAGCAGTGGTATCGGACAGGGGGCGGACAATGAGCAGTTCTTC
.	TRBV10-1	TRBJ1-4	.	CASSEFRGEVKLFF	TGCGCCAGCAGTGAGTTCCGGGGTGAGGTAAAACTGTTTTTT
.	TRBV9	TRBJ1-1	.	CASESGMNTEAFF	TGTGCCAGCGAATCGGGGATGAACACTGAAGCTTTCTTT
few	TRBV25-1	TRBJ2-5	TRBD2	CASSESSGGPQETQYF	TGTGCCAGCAGTGAATCGAGCGGGGGGCCCCAAGAGACCCAGTACTTC
.	TRBV15	TRBJ2-3	TRBD1	CATSGTGATDTQYF	TGTGCCACTTCCGGGACAGGGGCAACAGATACGCAGTATTTT
.	TRBV9	TRBJ1-5	.	CASSSDKEYQPQHF	TGTGCCAGCAGCTCGGACAAGGAATATCAGCCCCAGCATTTT
.	TRBV14	TRBJ1-2	.	CASSQDGPWPSRYGYTF	TGTGCCAGCAGCCAAGACGGGCCGTGGCCTAGTAGATATGGCTACACCTTC
.	TRBV19	TRBJ1-2	.	CASRAAAGMLGGYTF	TGTGCCAGTAGGGCGGCTGCGGGGATGCTCGGTGGCTACACCTTC
.	TRBV10-3	TRBJ2-5	.	CAISENSEETQYF	TGTGCCATCAGTGAAAACTCCGAAGAGACCCAGTACTTC
few	TRBV10-1	TRBJ1-5	.	CASSDNSNQPQHF	TGCGCCAGCAGTGATAATAGCAATCAGCCCCAGCATTTT
once	TRBV19	TRBJ2-4	.	CASSFAQNIQYF	TGTGCCAGTAGCTTCGCACAAAACATTCAGTACTTC
.	TRBV6-5	TRBJ2-4	.	CASSYAAGDIQYF	TGTGCCAGCAGTTACGCAGCTGGGGACATTCAGTACTTC
.	TRBV6-5	TRBJ2-5	.	CASSWSYQETQYF	TGTGCCAGCAGTTGGTCGTACCAAGAGACCCAGTACTTC
.	TRBV5-4	TRBJ2-2	.	CASSSGLRSPGELFF	TGTGCCAGCAGCTCTGGACTACGGAGCCCCGGGGAGCTGTTTTTT
.	TRBV18	TRBJ2-5	.	CASSPVQGLQETQYF	TGTGCCAGCTCACCGGTTCAGGGGCTCCAAGAGACCCAGTACTTC
.	TRBV9	TRBJ1-4	.	CASSVRGRATNEKLFF	TGTGCCAGCAGCGTACGAGGGAGGGCAACTAATGAAAAACTGTTTTTT
.	TRBV19	TRBJ2-5	TRBD2	CASSTGLAGALAKETQYF	TGTGCCAGTAGTACAGGACTAGCGGGGGCTCTGGCTAAGGAGACCCAGTACTTC
.	TRBV10-3	TRBJ2-7	.	CAISGGDTSYEQYF	TGTGCCATCAGTGGGGGGGACACTTCCTACGAGCAGTACTTC
.	TRBV7-6	TRBJ2-5	.	CASSLDNNQETQYF	TGTGCCAGCAGCTTAGATAACAATCAAGAGACCCAGTACTTC